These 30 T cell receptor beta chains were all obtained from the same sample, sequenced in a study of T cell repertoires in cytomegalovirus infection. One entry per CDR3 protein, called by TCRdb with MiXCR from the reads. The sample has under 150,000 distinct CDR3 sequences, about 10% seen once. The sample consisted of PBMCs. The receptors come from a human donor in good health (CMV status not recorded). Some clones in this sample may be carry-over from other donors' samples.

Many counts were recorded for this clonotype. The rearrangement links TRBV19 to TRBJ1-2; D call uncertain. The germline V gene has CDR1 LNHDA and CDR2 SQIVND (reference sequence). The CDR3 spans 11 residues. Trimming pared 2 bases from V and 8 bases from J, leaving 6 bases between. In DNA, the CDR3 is TGTGCCAGTAGTATATACGCCGGCTACACCTTC. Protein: CASSIYAGYTF.

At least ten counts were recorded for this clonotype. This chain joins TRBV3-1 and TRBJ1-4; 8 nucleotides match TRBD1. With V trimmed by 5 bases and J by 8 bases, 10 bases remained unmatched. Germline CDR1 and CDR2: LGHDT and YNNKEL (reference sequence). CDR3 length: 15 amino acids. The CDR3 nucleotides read TGTGCCAGCAGCTTCTTCGGGACAGGAAAGGAAAAACTGTTTTTT. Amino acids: CASSFFGTGKEKLFF.

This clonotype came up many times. As DNA, the CDR3 is TGTGCCAGCAGTTTAGGAAGCGGCATAGCCAAAAACATTCAGTACTTC. This codes for CASSLGSGIAKNIQYF. This rearrangement joins TRBV12-3 or TRBV12-4 to TRBJ2-4, with a tentative D call TRBD2 (5 bases). The CDR3 runs 16 residues. Trimming shortened V by 1 base and J by 0 bases, and 10 bases separated the two germline ends.

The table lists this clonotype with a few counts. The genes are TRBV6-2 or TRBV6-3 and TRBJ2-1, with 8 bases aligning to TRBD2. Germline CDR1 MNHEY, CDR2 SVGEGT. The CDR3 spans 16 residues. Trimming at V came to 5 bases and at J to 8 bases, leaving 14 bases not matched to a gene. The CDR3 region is CASSRFRDNGGDEQFF. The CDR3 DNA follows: TGTGCCAGCAGTAGATTCCGGGACAACGGGGGGGATGAGCAGTTCTTC.

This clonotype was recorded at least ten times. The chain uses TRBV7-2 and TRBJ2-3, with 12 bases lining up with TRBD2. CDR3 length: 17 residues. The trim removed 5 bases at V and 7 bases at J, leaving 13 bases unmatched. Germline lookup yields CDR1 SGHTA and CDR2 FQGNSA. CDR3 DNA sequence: TGTGCCAGCAGCCCTCGGTTGGCTAGCGGGGGGGCAAATACGCAGTATTTT. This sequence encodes CASSPRLASGGANTQYF. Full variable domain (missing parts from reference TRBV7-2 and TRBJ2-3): GAGVSQSPSNKVTEKGKDVELRCDPISGHTALYWYRQSLGQGLEFLIYFQGNSAPDKSGLPSDRFSAERTGGSVSTLTIQRTQQEDSAVYLCASSPRLASGGANTQYFGPGTRLTVL.

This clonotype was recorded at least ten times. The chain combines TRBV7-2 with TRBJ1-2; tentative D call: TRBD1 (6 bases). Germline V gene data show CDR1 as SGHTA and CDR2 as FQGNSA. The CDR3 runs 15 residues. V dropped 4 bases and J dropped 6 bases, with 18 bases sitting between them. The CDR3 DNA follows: TGTGCCAGCAGCTCCCCTTGGCAGGGGATCCATGGCTACACCTTC. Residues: CASSSPWQGIHGYTF.

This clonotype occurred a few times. CDR3 sequence reads: CASSAARVPREAFF. The DNA for the CDR3 is TGTGCCAGTAGTGCCGCCCGGGTCCCGAGGGAAGCTTTCTTT. The chain links TRBV19 to TRBJ1-1; D is unclear. Between the trimmed V and J ends, which lost 5 bases and 8 bases, there was a span of 18 bases. Germline values: CDR1 LNHDA, CDR2 SQIVND (reference sequence). This CDR3 has 14 amino acids.

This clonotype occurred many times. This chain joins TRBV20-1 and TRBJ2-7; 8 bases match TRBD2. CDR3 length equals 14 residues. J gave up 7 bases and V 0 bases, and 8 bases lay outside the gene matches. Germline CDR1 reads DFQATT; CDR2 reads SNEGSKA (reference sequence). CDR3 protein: CSARDRRGAGEQYF. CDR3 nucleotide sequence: TGCAGTGCTAGAGATAGGCGGGGGGCGGGGGAGCAGTACTTC.

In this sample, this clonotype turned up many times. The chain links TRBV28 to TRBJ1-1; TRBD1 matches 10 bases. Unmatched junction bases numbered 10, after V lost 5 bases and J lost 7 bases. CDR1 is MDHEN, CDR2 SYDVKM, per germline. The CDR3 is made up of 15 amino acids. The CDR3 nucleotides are TGTGCCAGCAGTCGACGAGGACAGGGGGGAGGTGAAGCTTTCTTT. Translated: CASSRRGQGGGEAFF.

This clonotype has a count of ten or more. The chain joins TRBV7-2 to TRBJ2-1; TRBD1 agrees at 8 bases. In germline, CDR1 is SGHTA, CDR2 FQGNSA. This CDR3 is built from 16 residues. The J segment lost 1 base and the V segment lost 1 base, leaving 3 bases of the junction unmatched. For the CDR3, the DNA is TGTGCCAGCAGCTTAGACGGGACAGGTTCCTACAATGAGCAGTTCTTC. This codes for CASSLDGTGSYNEQFF.

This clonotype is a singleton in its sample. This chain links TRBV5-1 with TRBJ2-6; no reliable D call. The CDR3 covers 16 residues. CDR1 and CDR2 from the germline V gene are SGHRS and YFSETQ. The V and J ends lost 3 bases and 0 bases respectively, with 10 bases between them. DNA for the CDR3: TGCGCCAGCAGCTCACATCGAAGCTCTGGGGCCAACGTCCTGACTTTC. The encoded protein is CASSSHRSSGANVLTF.

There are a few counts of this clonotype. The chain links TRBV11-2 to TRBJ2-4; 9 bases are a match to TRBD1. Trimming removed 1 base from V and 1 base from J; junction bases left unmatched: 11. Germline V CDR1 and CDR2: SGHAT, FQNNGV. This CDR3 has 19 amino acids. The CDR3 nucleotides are TGTGCCAGCAGCTTAGGACGTGTCGACAGGGGGATGGCCAAAAACATTCAGTACTTC. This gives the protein CASSLGRVDRGMAKNIQYF.

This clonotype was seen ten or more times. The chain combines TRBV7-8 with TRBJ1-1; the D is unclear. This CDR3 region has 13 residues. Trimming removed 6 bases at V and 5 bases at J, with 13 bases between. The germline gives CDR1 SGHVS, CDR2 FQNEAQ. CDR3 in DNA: TGTGCCAGCAGTCGAATTTTTTGGACTGAAGCTTTCTTT. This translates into CASSRIFWTEAFF.

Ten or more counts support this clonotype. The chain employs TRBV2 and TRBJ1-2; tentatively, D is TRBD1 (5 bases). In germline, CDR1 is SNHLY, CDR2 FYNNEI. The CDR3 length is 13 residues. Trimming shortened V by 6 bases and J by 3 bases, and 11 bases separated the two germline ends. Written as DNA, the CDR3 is TGTGCCAGCAGCGTTGGAGGGGACTATGGCTACACCTTC. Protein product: CASSVGGDYGYTF. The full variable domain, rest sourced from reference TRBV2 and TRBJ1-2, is EPEVTQTPSHQVTQMGQEVILRCVPISNHLYFYWYRQILGQKVEFLVSFYNNEISEKSEIFDDQFSVERPDGSNFTLKIRSTKLEDSAMYFCASSVGGDYGYTFGSGTRLTVV.

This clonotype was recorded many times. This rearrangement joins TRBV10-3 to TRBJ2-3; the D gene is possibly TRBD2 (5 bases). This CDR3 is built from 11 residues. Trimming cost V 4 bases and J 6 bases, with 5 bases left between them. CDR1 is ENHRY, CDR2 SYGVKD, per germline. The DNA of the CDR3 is TGTGCCATCAGTGGCGGGGATACGCAGTATTTT. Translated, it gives CAISGGDTQYF.

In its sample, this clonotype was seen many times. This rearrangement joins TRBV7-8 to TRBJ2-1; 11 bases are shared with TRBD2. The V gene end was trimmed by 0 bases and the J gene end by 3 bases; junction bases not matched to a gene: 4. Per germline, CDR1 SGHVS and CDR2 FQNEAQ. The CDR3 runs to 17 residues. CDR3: CASSLAWLAGGYNEQFF. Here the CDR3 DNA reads TGTGCCAGCAGCTTAGCTTGGCTAGCGGGGGGCTACAATGAGCAGTTCTTC. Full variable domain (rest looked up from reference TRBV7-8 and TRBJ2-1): GAGVSQSPRYKVAKRGQDVALRCDPISGHVSLFWYQQALGQGPEFLTYFQNEAQLDKSGLPSDRFFAERPEGSVSTLKIQRTQQEDSAVYLCASSLAWLAGGYNEQFFGPGTRLTVL.

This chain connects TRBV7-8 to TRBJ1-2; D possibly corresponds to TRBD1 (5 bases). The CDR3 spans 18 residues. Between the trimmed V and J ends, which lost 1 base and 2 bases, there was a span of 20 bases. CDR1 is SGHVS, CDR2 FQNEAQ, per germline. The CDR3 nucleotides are TGTGCCAGCAGCTTAGAATCTACCGTGGCAGGGTTAAACTATGGCTACACCTTC. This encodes CASSLESTVAGLNYGYTF.

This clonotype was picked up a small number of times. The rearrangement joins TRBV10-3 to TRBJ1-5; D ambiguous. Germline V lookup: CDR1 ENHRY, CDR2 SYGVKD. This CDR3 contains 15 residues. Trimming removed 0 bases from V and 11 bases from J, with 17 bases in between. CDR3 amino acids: CAISESIVRGSAQHF. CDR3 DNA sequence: TGTGCCATCAGTGAGTCGATTGTCCGGGGATCAGCCCAGCATTTT.

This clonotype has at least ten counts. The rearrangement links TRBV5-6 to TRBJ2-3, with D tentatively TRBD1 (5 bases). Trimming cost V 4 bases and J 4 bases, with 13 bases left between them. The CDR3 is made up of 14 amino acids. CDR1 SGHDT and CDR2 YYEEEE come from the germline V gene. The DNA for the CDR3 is TGTGCCAGCAGCCCCCTGATAGGGGCAGATACGCAGTATTTT. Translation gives CASSPLIGADTQYF.

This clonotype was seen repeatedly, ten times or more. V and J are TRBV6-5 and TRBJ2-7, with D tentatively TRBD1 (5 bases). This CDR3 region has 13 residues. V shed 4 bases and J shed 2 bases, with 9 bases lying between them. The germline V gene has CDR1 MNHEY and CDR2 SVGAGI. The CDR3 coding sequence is TGTGCCAGCAGTTCGACAGTCGCCTACGAGCAGTACTTC. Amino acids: CASSSTVAYEQYF.

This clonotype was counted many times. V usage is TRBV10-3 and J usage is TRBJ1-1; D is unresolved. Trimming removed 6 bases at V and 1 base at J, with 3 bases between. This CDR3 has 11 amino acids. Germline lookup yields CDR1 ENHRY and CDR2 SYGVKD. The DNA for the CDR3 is TGTGCCATCAGAGAGAACACTGAAGCTTTCTTT. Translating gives CAIRENTEAFF.

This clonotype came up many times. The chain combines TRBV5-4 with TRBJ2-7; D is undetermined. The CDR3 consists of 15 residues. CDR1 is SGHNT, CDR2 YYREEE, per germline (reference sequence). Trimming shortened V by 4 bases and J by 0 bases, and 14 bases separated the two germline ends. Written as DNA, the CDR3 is TGTGCCAGCAGCGAGACACCGTTACGCTCCTACGAGCAGTACTTC. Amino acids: CASSETPLRSYEQYF.

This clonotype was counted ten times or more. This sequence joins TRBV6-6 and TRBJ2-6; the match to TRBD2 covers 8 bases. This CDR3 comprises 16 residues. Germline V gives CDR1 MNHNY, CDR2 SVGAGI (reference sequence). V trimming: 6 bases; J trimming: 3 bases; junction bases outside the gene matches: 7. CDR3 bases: TGTGCCAGCAGACCCGGGAGGGCTGGTGGGGCCAACGTCCTGACTTTC. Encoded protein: CASRPGRAGGANVLTF.

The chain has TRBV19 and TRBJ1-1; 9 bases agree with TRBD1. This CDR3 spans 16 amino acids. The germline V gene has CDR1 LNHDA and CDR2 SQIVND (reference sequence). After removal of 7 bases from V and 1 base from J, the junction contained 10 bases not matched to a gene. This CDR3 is CASNTYRDRANTEAFF. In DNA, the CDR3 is TGTGCCAGTAATACATACCGGGACAGGGCGAACACTGAAGCTTTCTTT.

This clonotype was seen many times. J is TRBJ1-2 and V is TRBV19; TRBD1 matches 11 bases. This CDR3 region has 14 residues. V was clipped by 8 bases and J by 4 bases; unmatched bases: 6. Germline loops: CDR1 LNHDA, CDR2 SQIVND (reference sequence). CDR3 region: CASSRTGGVYGYTF. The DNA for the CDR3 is TGTGCCAGTTCCCGGACAGGGGGCGTCTATGGCTACACCTTC. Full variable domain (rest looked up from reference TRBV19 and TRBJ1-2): DGGITQSPKYLFRKEGQNVTLSCEQNLNHDAMYWYRQDPGQGLRLIYYSQIVNDFQKGDIAEGYSVSREKKESFPLTVTSAQKNPTAFYLCASSRTGGVYGYTFGSGTRLTVV.

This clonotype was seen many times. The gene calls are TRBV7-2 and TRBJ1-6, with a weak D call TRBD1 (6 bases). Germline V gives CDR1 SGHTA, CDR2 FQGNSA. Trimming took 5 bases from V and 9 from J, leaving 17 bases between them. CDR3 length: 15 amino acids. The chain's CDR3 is CASSVRDMGRSPLHF. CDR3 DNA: TGTGCCAGCAGCGTCCGGGACATGGGGCGTTCACCCCTCCACTTT.

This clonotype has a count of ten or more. CDR3 loop: CASSSKTGGDGYTF. CDR3 nucleotide sequence: TGTGCCAGCAGCTCCAAGACAGGGGGAGATGGCTACACCTTC. V gene TRBV7-2 combines with J gene TRBJ1-2; TRBD1 aligns across 9 bases. The CDR3 loop spans 14 amino acids. Germline CDR1 reads SGHTA; CDR2 reads FQGNSA. Trimming at V came to 4 bases and at J to 6 bases, leaving 6 bases not matched to a gene.

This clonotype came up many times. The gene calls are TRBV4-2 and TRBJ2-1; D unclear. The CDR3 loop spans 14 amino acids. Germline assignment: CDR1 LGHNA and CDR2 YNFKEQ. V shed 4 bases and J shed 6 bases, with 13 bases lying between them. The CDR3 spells CASSPSVQSNEQFF. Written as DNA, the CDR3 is TGTGCCAGCAGCCCGTCTGTGCAGAGCAATGAGCAGTTCTTC.

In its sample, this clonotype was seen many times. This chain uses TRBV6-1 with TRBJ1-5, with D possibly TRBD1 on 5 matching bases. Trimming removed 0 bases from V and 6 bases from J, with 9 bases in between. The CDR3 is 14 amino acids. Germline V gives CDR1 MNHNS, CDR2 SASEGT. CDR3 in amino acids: CASSEATGVQPQHF. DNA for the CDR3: TGTGCCAGCAGTGAAGCAACGGGGGTTCAGCCCCAGCATTTT.

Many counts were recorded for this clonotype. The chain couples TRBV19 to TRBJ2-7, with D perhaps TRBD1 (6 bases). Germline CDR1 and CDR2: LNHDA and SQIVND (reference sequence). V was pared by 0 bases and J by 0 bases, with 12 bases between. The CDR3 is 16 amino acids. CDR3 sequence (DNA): TGTGCCAGTAGTATAGATCATTGGGACATCTCCTACGAGCAGTACTTC. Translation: CASSIDHWDISYEQYF.